The 6 T cell receptor beta chains given below trace back to one sample, sequenced in a study of regulatory T cells. Amplification used 52 TRBV primers and 13 TRBJ primers. TCRdb keeps only in-frame clones here, not all; method: immunoSEQ multiplex PCR. The sample records some 17,000 clones, about 92% being singletons. The sample was CD8+ T cells sorted from blood. The origin of the receptors is a person aged 18 to 30 with CD3G deficiency.

This clone appeared once. V and J are TRBV5-1 and TRBJ2-1, with D unclear. This CDR3 contains 15 residues. Trimming stripped 2 bases from V and 6 bases from J, with 15 bases between. The germline V gene encodes CDR1 SGHRS and CDR2 YFSETQ. Here the CDR3 DNA reads TGCGCCAGCAGCTTATCTGGCGGACCTCCCAATGAGCAGTTCTTC. Translated, it gives CASSLSGGPPNEQFF.

CDR3 amino acids: CASSQGAGGWYEQYF. CDR3 coding DNA: TGCGCCAGCAGCCAAGGAGCAGGGGGCTGGTACGAGCAGTACTTC. V and J are TRBV4-1 and TRBJ2-7, with 8 bases that match TRBD1. From germline, CDR1 is MGHRA and CDR2 YSYEKL. This CDR3 has 15 residues. The J segment lost 4 bases and the V segment lost 1 base, leaving 6 bases of the junction unmatched.

This clone has only one observation. The chain has TRBV7-2 and TRBJ2-5; D might be TRBD1 (6 bases). The germline V gene has CDR1 SGHTA and CDR2 FQGNSA. V lost 1 base, J lost 0 bases, and 9 bases lay in between. This CDR3 is built from 15 residues. In DNA, the CDR3 is TGTGCCAGCAGCTTAGAGGGACATAACCAAGAGACCCAGTACTTC. Encoded protein: CASSLEGHNQETQYF.

This clone was seen once. The V call is TRBV28, the J call TRBJ2-3; the match to TRBD2 covers 11 bases. Losses at the gene ends were 4 bases for V and 1 base for J; bases not matched to a gene: 7. Germline V gene lookup returns CDR1 MDHEN and CDR2 SYDVKM. The CDR3 is 17 amino acids. CDR3 region: CASSSPGTSGRTDTQYF. The CDR3 DNA is TGTGCCAGCAGTTCCCCCGGGACTAGCGGACGCACAGATACGCAGTATTTT.

The chain has TRBV6-5 and TRBJ2-1; D might be TRBD1 (5 bases). The CDR3 runs 14 residues. CDR1 is MNHEY, CDR2 SVGAGI, per germline. Trimming pared 6 bases from V and 9 bases from J, leaving 18 bases between. The CDR3 bases are TGTGCCAGCAGCCCAACTCGGACACGCCCTGAGCAGTTCTTC. Residues: CASSPTRTRPEQFF.

The rearrangement links TRBV19 to TRBJ1-5; 7 nucleotides align to TRBD1. The V segment lost 6 bases and the J segment 2 bases; nucleotides outside the gene matches: 13. In germline, CDR1 is LNHDA, CDR2 SQIVND (reference sequence). The CDR3 length is 17 residues. CDR3: CASRPLRQGGGNQPQHF. CDR3 coding DNA: TGTGCCAGTAGACCCCTCCGACAGGGCGGAGGCAATCAGCCCCAGCATTTT.